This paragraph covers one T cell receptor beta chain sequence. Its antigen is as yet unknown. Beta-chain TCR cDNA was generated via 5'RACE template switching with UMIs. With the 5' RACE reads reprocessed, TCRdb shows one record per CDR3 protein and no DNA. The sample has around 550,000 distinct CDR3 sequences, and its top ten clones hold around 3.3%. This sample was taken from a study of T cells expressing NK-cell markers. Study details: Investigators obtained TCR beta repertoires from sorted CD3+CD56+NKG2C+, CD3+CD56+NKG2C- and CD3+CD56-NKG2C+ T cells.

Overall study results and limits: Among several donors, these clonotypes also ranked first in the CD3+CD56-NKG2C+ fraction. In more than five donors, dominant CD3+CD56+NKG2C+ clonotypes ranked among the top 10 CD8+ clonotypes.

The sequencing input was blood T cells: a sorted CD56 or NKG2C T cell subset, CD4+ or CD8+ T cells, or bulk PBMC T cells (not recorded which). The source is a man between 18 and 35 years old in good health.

The CDR3 sequence is CASSLGQGYSTDTQYF. The rearrangement joins TRBV28 to TRBJ2-3; TCRdb's D gene call, TRBD1, goes unchecked for lack of DNA. The CDR3 runs 16 residues. Germline CDR1 is MDHEN and CDR2 is SYDVKM.